Listed below are T cell receptor beta chains from one sample, sequenced in a study of T cells generated in artificial thymic organoids. TCRdb redid the calling of the 5' RACE reads with MiXCR, one entry per CDR3 protein. The data hold some 2,500 distinct CDR3 sequences, with roughly 12% observed a single time. Material for sequencing was naive CD8+ T cells from the thymus. Receptors originate from a human donor who gave cord blood stem cells for thymic organoid culture, a cardiac surgery patient who gave postnatal thymus, or a blood donor (not recorded which). Both conserved end residues are part of each CDR3. Each record gives: V gene, clone size, D gene, J gene, CDR3 DNA, CDR3 protein. The D gene is left open where the match is weak. For some rows the clone size is stated as once, few or many, or as a class when expanded; others skip it.

v_gene: TRBV4-1; abundance: few; d_gene: NA; j_gene: TRBJ2-5; CDR3nt: TGCGCCAGCAGCCAAGAGAGATTCCAAGAGACCCAGTACTTC; CDR3aa: CASSQERFQETQYF
v_gene: TRBV9; abundance: large; d_gene: NA; j_gene: TRBJ2-3; CDR3nt: TGTGCCAGCAGCGTAGCTACCGACACAGATACGCAGTATTTT; CDR3aa: CASSVATDTDTQYF
v_gene: TRBV4-1; abundance: medium-sized; d_gene: NA; j_gene: TRBJ2-4; CDR3nt: TGCGCCAGCAGCCAAGATTATTTGAGGGCACTAGCCAAAAACATTCAGTACTTC; CDR3aa: CASSQDYLRALAKNIQYF
v_gene: TRBV20-1; abundance: medium-sized; d_gene: TRBD1; j_gene: TRBJ1-5; CDR3nt: TGCAGTGCTAGAGGGGCCCAAACAGGGGAAAGTCAGCCCCAGCATTTT; CDR3aa: CSARGAQTGESQPQHF
v_gene: TRBV29-1; abundance: medium-sized; d_gene: TRBD1; j_gene: TRBJ1-1; CDR3nt: TGCAGCGTTGAAGGGAGGGGGCAAGCTTTCTTT; CDR3aa: CSVEGRGQAFF
v_gene: TRBV14; abundance: medium-sized; d_gene: NA; j_gene: TRBJ2-3; CDR3nt: TGTGCCAGCAGCCAAGGATGGGGGGGCACAGATACGCAGTATTTT; CDR3aa: CASSQGWGGTDTQYF
v_gene: TRBV5-1; abundance: medium-sized; d_gene: NA; j_gene: TRBJ2-3; CDR3nt: TGCGCCAGCAGCTTGCGGAGAACTAGCACAGATACGCAGTATTTT; CDR3aa: CASSLRRTSTDTQYF
v_gene: TRBV12-3/TRBV12-4; abundance: medium-sized; d_gene: NA; j_gene: TRBJ1-6; CDR3nt: TGTGCCAGCAGTTTAGTCGTTGGCAGCACTCCCCATTCACCCCTCCACTTT; CDR3aa: CASSLVVGSTPHSPLHF
v_gene: TRBV7-2; abundance: medium-sized; d_gene: NA; j_gene: TRBJ1-2; CDR3nt: TGTGCCAGCAGCTTCCCGGGACTAACAAAAAACTATGGCTACACCTTC; CDR3aa: CASSFPGLTKNYGYTF
v_gene: TRBV29-1; abundance: NA; d_gene: NA; j_gene: TRBJ2-5; CDR3nt: TGCAGCGTTGATACCCTGCACGGTCTTCGAACACATCAGGCCCTAAATCAAGAGACCCAGTACTTC; CDR3aa: CSVDTLHGLRTHQALNQETQYF
v_gene: TRBV11-2; abundance: few; d_gene: TRBD2; j_gene: TRBJ2-7; CDR3nt: TGTGCCAGCAGCTCGGGACTAGCGGCTTACGAGCAGTACTTC; CDR3aa: CASSSGLAAYEQYF
v_gene: TRBV11-2; abundance: medium-sized; d_gene: NA; j_gene: TRBJ2-2; CDR3nt: TGTGCCAGCAGCTTAGAAATTGGGGGTGTGAACACCGGGGAGCTGTTTTTT; CDR3aa: CASSLEIGGVNTGELFF
v_gene: TRBV6-5; abundance: NA; d_gene: NA; j_gene: TRBJ2-7; CDR3nt: TGTGCCAGCACCGTACAGGGAACCTACGAGCAGTACTTC; CDR3aa: CASTVQGTYEQYF
v_gene: TRBV4-1; abundance: large; d_gene: NA; j_gene: TRBJ1-6; CDR3nt: TGCGCCAGCAGCCAAGCTGCGAGCTCCTATAATTCACCCCTCCACTTT; CDR3aa: CASSQAASSYNSPLHF
v_gene: TRBV6-5; abundance: NA; d_gene: TRBD2; j_gene: TRBJ2-3; CDR3nt: TGTGCCAGTAGACTAGCGGGAGGAGATACGCAGTATTTT; CDR3aa: CASRLAGGDTQYF